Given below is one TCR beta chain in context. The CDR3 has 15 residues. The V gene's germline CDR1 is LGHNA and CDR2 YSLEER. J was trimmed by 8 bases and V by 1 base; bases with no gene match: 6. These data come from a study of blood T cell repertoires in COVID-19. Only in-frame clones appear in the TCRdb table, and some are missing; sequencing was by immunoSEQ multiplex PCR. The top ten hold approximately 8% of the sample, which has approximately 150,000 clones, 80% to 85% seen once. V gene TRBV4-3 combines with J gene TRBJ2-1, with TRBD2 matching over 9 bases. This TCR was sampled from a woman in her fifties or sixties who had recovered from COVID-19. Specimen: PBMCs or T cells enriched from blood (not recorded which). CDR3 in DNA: TGCGCCAGCAGCCAAGCGACTAGCGGTAGCTATGAGCAGTTCTTC. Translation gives CASSQATSGSYEQFF.